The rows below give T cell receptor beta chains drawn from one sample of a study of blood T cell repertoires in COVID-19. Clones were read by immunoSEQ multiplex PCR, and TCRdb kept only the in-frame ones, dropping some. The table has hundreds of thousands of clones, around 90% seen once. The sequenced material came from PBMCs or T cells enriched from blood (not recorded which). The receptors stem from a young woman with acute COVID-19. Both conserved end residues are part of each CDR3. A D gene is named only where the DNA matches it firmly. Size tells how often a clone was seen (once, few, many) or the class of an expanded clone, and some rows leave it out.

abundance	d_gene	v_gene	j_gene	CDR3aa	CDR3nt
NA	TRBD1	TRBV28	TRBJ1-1	CASPPAGRGYTEAFF	TGTGCCAGCCCCCCTGCGGGCAGGGGGTACACTGAAGCTTTCTTT
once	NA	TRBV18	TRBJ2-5	CASSPNLRLEDWETQYF	TGTGCCAGCTCACCCAATCTAAGACTAGAGGACTGGGAGACCCAGTACTTC
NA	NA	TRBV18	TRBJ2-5	CASSPRGETQYF	TGTGCCAGCTCACCAAGGGGGGAGACCCAGTACTTC
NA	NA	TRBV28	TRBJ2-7	CASSLSPAENSYEQYF	TGTGCCAGCAGTTTATCGCCGGCGGAGAACTCCTACGAGCAGTACTTC
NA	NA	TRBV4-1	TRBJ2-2	CASSQVSLARDTGELFF	TGCGCCAGCAGCCAAGTATCTCTAGCTAGGGACACCGGGGAGCTGTTTTTT
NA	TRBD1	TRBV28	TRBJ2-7	CASSSFGRDRSSYEQYF	TGTGCCAGCAGTTCCTTTGGGCGGGACAGGAGCTCCTACGAGCAGTACTTC
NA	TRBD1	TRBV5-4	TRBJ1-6	CASSTDRGRNSPLHF	TGTGCCAGCAGCACTGACAGGGGTAGGAATTCACCCCTCCACTTT
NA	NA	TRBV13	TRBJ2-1	CASSHSLRWYEQFF	TGTGCCAGCAGCCACAGTCTGCGATGGTATGAGCAGTTCTTC
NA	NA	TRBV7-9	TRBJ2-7	CASSLGTERRIF	TGTGCCAGCAGCTTAGGGACCGAGAGGAGGATCTTC
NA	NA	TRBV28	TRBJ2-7	CASSFAYEQYF	TGTGCCAGCAGTTTCGCCTACGAGCAGTACTTC
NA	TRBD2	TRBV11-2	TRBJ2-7	CASSPHLTSGRNEQYF	TGTGCCAGCAGCCCCCACCTGACTAGCGGGAGGAACGAGCAGTACTTC
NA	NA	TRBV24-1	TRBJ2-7	CATSDSTALSYEQYF	TGTGCCACCAGTGATTCGACAGCTTTATCCTACGAGCAGTACTTC
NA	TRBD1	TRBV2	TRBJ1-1	CASQGDRGPTEAFF	TGTGCCAGCCAAGGGGACAGGGGCCCCACTGAAGCTTTCTTT